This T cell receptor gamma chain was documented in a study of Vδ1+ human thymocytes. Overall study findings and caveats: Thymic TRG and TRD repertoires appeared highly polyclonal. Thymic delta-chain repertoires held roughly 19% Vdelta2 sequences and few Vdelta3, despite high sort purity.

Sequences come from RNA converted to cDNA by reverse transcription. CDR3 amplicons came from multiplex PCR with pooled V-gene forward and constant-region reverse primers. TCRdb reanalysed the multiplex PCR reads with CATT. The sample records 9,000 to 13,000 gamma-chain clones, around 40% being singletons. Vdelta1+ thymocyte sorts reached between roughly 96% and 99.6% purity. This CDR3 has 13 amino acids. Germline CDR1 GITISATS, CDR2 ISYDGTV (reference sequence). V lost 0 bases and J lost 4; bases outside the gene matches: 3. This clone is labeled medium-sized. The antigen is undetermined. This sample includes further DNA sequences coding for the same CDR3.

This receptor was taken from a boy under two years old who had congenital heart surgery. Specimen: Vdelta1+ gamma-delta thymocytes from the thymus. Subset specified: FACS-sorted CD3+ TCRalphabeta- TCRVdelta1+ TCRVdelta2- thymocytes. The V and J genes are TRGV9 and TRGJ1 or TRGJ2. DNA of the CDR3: TGTGCCTTGTGGGAGGTGCAGTATTATAAGAAACTCTTT. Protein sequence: CALWEVQYYKKLF.